This entry lists 14 T cell receptor beta chains sequenced from one sample in a study of blood T cell repertoires in COVID-19. Sequencing was performed with immunoSEQ multiplex PCR; in TCRdb, only in-frame clones are kept and a portion is missing. The data contain about 310,000 clones, approximately 87% of them singletons. Sequenced: peripheral blood. The source of these receptors is a woman between 45 and 60 years old who had recovered from COVID-19.

The chain links TRBV27 to TRBJ2-2; 9 bases fit TRBD1. This CDR3 region has 13 residues. Trimming cost V 10 bases and J 7 bases; bases outside gene matches: 7. Germline CDR1 is MNHEY and CDR2 is SMNVEV (reference sequence). In nucleotides, the CDR3 is TGTGCCACACAGGGGGCCCCCGGCGGGGAGCTGTTTTTT. Its translation is CATQGAPGGELFF.

The chain links TRBV4-3 to TRBJ2-7; 10 nucleotides agree with TRBD2. The CDR3 consists of 18 residues. Germline assignment: CDR1 LGHNA and CDR2 YSLEER. V lost 3 bases to trimming and J lost 5 bases; unmatched junction nucleotides: 16. CDR3 bases: TGCGCCAGCAGCCATGACTCGGGACTAGCGCGACCTGGACACGAGCAGTACTTC. It translates to CASSHDSGLARPGHEQYF.

The chain couples TRBV29-1 to TRBJ2-1; D possibly corresponds to TRBD2 (6 bases). V lost 7 bases and J 2 bases, leaving 12 bases between the germline ends. The CDR3 runs to 13 residues. From germline, CDR1 is SQVTM and CDR2 ANQGSEA. The CDR3 coding sequence is TGCAGCGCCGGAGGGGATACCTACAATGAGCAGTTCTTC. Amino acids: CSAGGDTYNEQFF.

This chain uses TRBV30 with TRBJ1-2, with a weak D call TRBD1 (5 bases). V lost 3 bases to trimming and J lost 4 bases, with 12 bases between them. This CDR3 has 13 amino acids. Germline V gives CDR1 GTSNPN, CDR2 SVGIG (reference sequence). The CDR3 loop is CAWSPQGSYGYTF. The DNA of the CDR3 is TGTGCCTGGAGCCCCCAGGGTAGCTATGGCTACACCTTC.

This clone was recorded only once. The chain combines TRBV7-3 with TRBJ1-2; 8 positions match TRBD1. Germline CDR1 and CDR2: SGHTA and FQGTGA. CDR3 length equals 14 residues. The V gene end was trimmed by 5 bases and the J gene end by 4 bases; junction bases not matched to a gene: 6. The CDR3 sequence: CASSPWTGRYGYTF. CDR3 nucleotides: TGTGCCAGCAGCCCGTGGACAGGGCGCTATGGCTACACCTTC.

J is TRBJ2-1 and V is TRBV29-1, with TRBD2 matching over 7 bases. The length of the CDR3 is 14 residues. The V gene end was trimmed by 5 bases and the J gene end by 3 bases; junction bases not matched to a gene: 7. The germline CDR1 and CDR2 sequences are SQVTM and ANQGSEA. CDR3 sequence reads: CSVNAGALYNEQFF. In DNA form, the CDR3 reads TGCAGCGTTAATGCGGGAGCCCTCTACAATGAGCAGTTCTTC.

The gene calls are TRBV5-6 and TRBJ2-3; D unresolved. The CDR3 runs to 14 residues. Germline V gene sequence: CDR1 SGHDT, CDR2 YYEEEE. V was trimmed by 4 bases and J by 0 bases, leaving 9 bases between them. The CDR3 protein is CASSPLPSTDTQYF. The DNA for the CDR3 is TGTGCCAGCAGCCCTCTCCCCAGCACAGATACGCAGTATTTT.

This clone was counted a few times. The chain has TRBV19 and TRBJ1-1, with 8 bases fitting TRBD1. The CDR3 is 14 residues long. Trimming removed 6 bases from V and 10 bases from J; junction bases left unmatched: 13. The V gene's germline CDR1 is LNHDA and CDR2 SQIVND (reference sequence). The CDR3 region has the DNA TGTGCCAGTAGGAGGGGACAGGACTATAGGGCAGCTTTCTTT. Residues: CASRRGQDYRAAFF. Variable domain in full (rest from reference TRBV19 and TRBJ1-1): DGGITQSPKYLFRKEGQNVTLSCEQNLNHDAMYWYRQDPGQGLRLIYYSQIVNDFQKGDIAEGYSVSREKKESFPLTVTSAQKNPTAFYLCASRRGQDYRAAFFGQGTRLTVV.

The chain is built from TRBV27 and TRBJ2-5, with D perhaps matching TRBD2 (6 bases). V gave up 9 bases and J gave up 3 bases, with 11 bases separating them. Germline V CDR1 and CDR2: MNHEY, SMNVEV (reference sequence). The CDR3 spans 12 residues. Here the CDR3 DNA reads TGTGCCAGTCGGGGGAATGAAGAGACCCAGTACTTC. Translation: CASRGNEETQYF.

The genes are TRBV20-1 and TRBJ1-1, with D hard to call. This CDR3 spans 11 amino acids. CDR1 DFQATT and CDR2 SNEGSKA come from the germline V gene (reference sequence). V lost 6 bases, J lost 5 bases, and 10 bases lay in between. The CDR3 loop reads CSAFRGTEAFF. CDR3 DNA sequence: TGCAGTGCCTTCAGAGGGACTGAAGCTTTCTTT.

The chain recombines TRBV6-5 with TRBJ2-1; D is perhaps TRBD1 (6 bases). This CDR3 region has 14 residues. Deletions cut 7 bases from V and 7 bases from J, with 17 bases between. The germline CDR1 and CDR2 sequences are MNHEY and SVGAGI. The CDR3, as DNA: TGTGCCAGCACCCCCGAACAGGGAACAAATGAGCAGTTCTTC. Translation gives CASTPEQGTNEQFF.

This chain uses TRBV6-5 with TRBJ1-2; the match to TRBD1 covers 8 bases. The germline V gene encodes CDR1 MNHEY and CDR2 SVGAGI. Trimming took 4 bases from V and 8 from J; bases not matched to a gene: 6. The CDR3 covers 13 residues. The CDR3 coding sequence is TGTGCCAGCAGTTCCGGACAGGGAAGGGGCTACACCTTC. This gives the protein CASSSGQGRGYTF.

The chain couples TRBV9 to TRBJ2-5; 9 bases align to TRBD2. The CDR3 consists of 16 residues. Germline loops: CDR1 SGDLS, CDR2 YYNGEE. V shed 0 bases and J 4 bases; nucleotides not matched to a gene: 7. CDR3 sequence: CASSVGAGGSVETQYF. The DNA of the CDR3 is TGTGCCAGCAGCGTAGGAGCGGGGGGCTCTGTAGAGACCCAGTACTTC.

The DNA for the CDR3 is TGTGCCAGCAGTTTATCCACGGGGACAGGAAGCACAGATACGCAGTATTTT. Protein: CASSLSTGTGSTDTQYF. The chain links TRBV27 to TRBJ2-3; 8 nucleotides align to TRBD1. The CDR3 contains 17 residues. Germline V lookup: CDR1 MNHEY, CDR2 SMNVEV (reference sequence). V shed 0 bases and J 0 bases; nucleotides not matched to a gene: 5.